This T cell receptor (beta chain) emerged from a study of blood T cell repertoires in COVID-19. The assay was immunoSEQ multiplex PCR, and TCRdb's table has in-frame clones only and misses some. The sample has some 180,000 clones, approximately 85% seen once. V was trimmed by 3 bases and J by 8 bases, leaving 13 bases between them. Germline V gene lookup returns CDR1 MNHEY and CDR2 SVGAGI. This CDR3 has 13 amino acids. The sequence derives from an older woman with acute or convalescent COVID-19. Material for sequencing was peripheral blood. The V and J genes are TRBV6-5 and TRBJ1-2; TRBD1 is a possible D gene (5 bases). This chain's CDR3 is CASSYVGAPGYTF. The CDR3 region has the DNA TGTGCCAGCAGTTATGTAGGGGCTCCCGGCTACACCTTC.